These 30 T cell receptor beta chains were sequenced from one sample in a study of cytomegalovirus exposure and HLA in healthy donors. Profiling relied on immunoSEQ multiplex PCR, and the TCRdb table lists in-frame clones only, not all of them. The sample lists 120,000 or so clones, roughly 84% occurring once. The sample taken for sequencing was PBMCs. The receptor source for this set is a woman in her twenties or thirties in good health and CMV-seronegative.

The chain combines TRBV6-1 with TRBJ1-5; D call uncertain. V was shortened by 1 base and J by 4 bases, with 11 bases between the two germline ends. This CDR3 has 15 amino acids. CDR1 and CDR2 from the germline V gene are MNHNS and SASEGT. The CDR3 loop reads CASSEERSGNQPQHF. The CDR3 region has the DNA TGTGCCAGCAGTGAAGAGAGGTCGGGAAATCAGCCCCAGCATTTT.

The chain is built from TRBV11-2 and TRBJ2-2; tentatively, D is TRBD2 (6 bases). The CDR3 has 15 residues. Germline CDR1 reads SGHAT; CDR2 reads FQNNGV. V lost 8 bases and J lost 5, with 18 bases in between. The CDR3 nucleotides are TGTGCCAGCGCCTCGGGACTTCTACGGACCGGGGAGCTGTTTTTT. This codes for CASASGLLRTGELFF. Combining the CDR3 with reference TRBV11-2 and TRBJ2-2 gives the whole variable domain EAGVAQSPRYKIIEKRQSVAFWCNPISGHATLYWYQQILGQGPKLLIQFQNNGVVDDSQLPKDRFSAERLKGVDSTLKIQPAKLEDSAVYLCASASGLLRTGELFFGEGSRLTVL.

Concerning this clone itself: An end of the junction differs from the germline gene, which may be a read error. V gene TRBV2 combines with J gene TRBJ1-6; TRBD1 matches 7 bases. This CDR3 spans 16 amino acids. Germline values: CDR1 SNHLY, CDR2 FYNNEI. This chain's CDR3 is CASREARQGGNSPLHF. The CDR3 coding sequence is TGTGCCAGCAGGGAAGCCCGACAGGGAGGTAATTCACCCCTCCACTTT. The entire variable domain, with the rest obtained from reference TRBV2 and TRBJ1-6, is as follows: EPEVTQTPSHQVTQMGQEVILRCVPISNHLYFYWYRQILGQKVEFLVSFYNNEISEKSEIFDDQFSVERPDGSNFTLKIRSTKLEDSAMYFCASREARQGGNSPLHFGNGTRLTVT.

The chain combines TRBV2 with TRBJ1-5; possibly TRBD1 for D (6 bases). Germline V CDR1 and CDR2: SNHLY, FYNNEI. V lost 4 bases and J lost 6, with 10 bases in between. The CDR3 spans 13 residues. The CDR3 protein is CASSAGQFQPQHF. The CDR3 region has the DNA TGTGCCAGCAGTGCAGGACAGTTTCAGCCCCAGCATTTT.

This clone was counted once. The chain recombines TRBV4-3 with TRBJ1-3; 11 bases are a match to TRBD1. CDR3 length: 17 residues. The germline gives CDR1 LGHNA, CDR2 YSLEER. J was trimmed by 0 bases and V by 4 bases; bases with no gene match: 5. The CDR3 reads CASSPGQGGFSGNTIYF. CDR3 in DNA: TGCGCCAGCAGCCCGGGACAGGGGGGATTCTCTGGAAACACCATATATTTT.

The J gene is TRBJ1-2, the V gene TRBV5-4; TRBD1 matches 7 bases. From germline, CDR1 is SGHNT and CDR2 YYREEE (reference sequence). V trimming: 4 bases; J trimming: 2 bases; junction bases outside the gene matches: 5. The CDR3 is 14 amino acids. The CDR3 coding sequence is TGTGCCAGCAGCCCTCGACAGGGCAACTATGGCTACACCTTC. Protein sequence: CASSPRQGNYGYTF.

J is TRBJ2-2 and V is TRBV15, with TRBD1 identical over 9 bases. The V segment lost 1 base and the J segment 1 base; nucleotides outside the gene matches: 1. The CDR3 has 16 amino acids. Germline assignment: CDR1 LNHNV and CDR2 YYDKDF (reference sequence). The CDR3 nucleotides are TGTGCCACCAGCAGAGGACAGGGGGGGAACACCGGGGAGCTGTTTTTT. This gives the protein CATSRGQGGNTGELFF.

The chain links TRBV7-3 to TRBJ2-1, with a weak D call TRBD1 (6 bases). This CDR3 has 16 residues. Germline V gives CDR1 SGHTA, CDR2 FQGTGA. Trimming removed 1 base at V and 0 bases at J, with 10 bases between. The DNA of the CDR3 is TGTGCCAGCAGCTTAAGGGGGCGAGGCTCCTACAATGAGCAGTTCTTC. Translating it yields CASSLRGRGSYNEQFF.

V and J are TRBV5-1 and TRBJ1-2; 12 bases line up with TRBD1. J gave up 8 bases and V 3 bases, and 2 bases lay outside the gene matches. This CDR3 is 13 amino acids long. Germline values: CDR1 SGHRS, CDR2 YFSETQ. In DNA, the CDR3 is TGCGCCAGCAGCTCGGGACAGGGGGCAGGCTACACCTTC. Protein: CASSSGQGAGYTF.

The rearrangement joins TRBV6-6 to TRBJ2-5; weak D call: TRBD1 (5 bases). This CDR3 is built from 14 residues. The V and J ends lost 4 bases and 5 bases respectively, with 14 bases between them. Germline values: CDR1 MNHNY, CDR2 SVGAGI (reference sequence). The CDR3 loop is CASSLVGPRETQYF. The DNA for the CDR3 is TGTGCCAGCAGTTTGGTGGGGCCCAGGGAGACCCAGTACTTC.

This chain connects TRBV5-1 to TRBJ2-5; D remains unclear. From germline, CDR1 is SGHRS and CDR2 YFSETQ. Trimming shortened V by 1 base and J by 3 bases, and 7 bases separated the two germline ends. This CDR3 has 13 amino acids. CDR3 residues: CASSLSTEETQYF. In DNA form, the CDR3 reads TGCGCCAGCAGCTTGTCAACAGAAGAGACCCAGTACTTC.

This rearrangement joins TRBV15 to TRBJ2-7, with no clear D. The CDR3 covers 14 residues. Deletions cut 1 base from V and 2 bases from J, with 9 bases between. CDR1 LNHNV and CDR2 YYDKDF come from the germline V gene (reference sequence). The CDR3 loop is CATSRAPGPYEQYF. DNA for the CDR3: TGTGCCACCAGCAGAGCACCTGGCCCCTACGAGCAGTACTTC.

The rearrangement joins TRBV5-3 to TRBJ2-6; possibly TRBD2 for D (5 bases). TRBV5-3 is sorted into the ORF group, with uncertain function. The ends were cut back, 4 bases at V and 2 bases at J, with 10 bases in the middle. The CDR3 sequence is 15 residues long. The CDR3 nucleotides read TGTGCCAGAAGCGCGGGTAAAACTGGGGCCAACGTCCTGACTTTC. Translation gives CARSAGKTGANVLTF.

The chain employs TRBV6-1 and TRBJ2-7, with 12 positions matching TRBD2. V shed 3 bases, J shed 4 bases, and the junction held 4 bases outside the gene matches. The CDR3 covers 15 residues. Germline V gene sequence: CDR1 MNHNS, CDR2 SASEGT. DNA of the CDR3: TGTGCCAGCAGTGAGCTAGCGGGGGGGCCATACGAGCAGTACTTC. This translates into CASSELAGGPYEQYF.

CDR3 DNA: TGTGCCAGCAGCCAAGAGGGAGGTCGGGACGACTCCTACGAGCAGTACTTC. It codes for CASSQEGGRDDSYEQYF. This chain connects TRBV14 to TRBJ2-7; maybe TRBD2 (6 bases). CDR3 length: 17 residues. V lost 0 bases and J lost 0, with 15 bases in between. The germline CDR1 and CDR2 sequences are SGHDN and FVKESK.

CDR3 nucleotide sequence: TGTGCCAGTAGTGTTGGTTTGGGACAGGCCCCCTACGAGCAGTACTTC. It translates to CASSVGLGQAPYEQYF. The chain employs TRBV19 and TRBJ2-7; 8 nucleotides align to TRBD1. In germline, CDR1 is LNHDA, CDR2 SQIVND (reference sequence). V lost 5 bases and J lost 2; bases outside the gene matches: 11. The CDR3 is 16 amino acids.

The gene calls are TRBV4-2 and TRBJ2-7; 9 bases align to TRBD1. This CDR3 contains 18 residues. Germline V CDR1 and CDR2: LGHNA, YNFKEQ. Unmatched junction bases numbered 12, after V lost 3 bases and J lost 0 bases. CDR3 in amino acids: CASSHPGIGTGSSYEQYF. The CDR3 bases are TGTGCCAGCAGCCATCCAGGGATAGGGACAGGGAGCTCCTACGAGCAGTACTTC.

This CDR3 reads CASSPGGELFF. The CDR3 bases are TGTGCCAGCTCCCCGGGGGGGGAGCTGTTTTTT. V is TRBV27 and J is TRBJ2-2; D perhaps matches TRBD2 (5 bases). Germline V gene sequence: CDR1 MNHEY, CDR2 SMNVEV (reference sequence). Trimming cost V 8 bases and J 8 bases, with 9 bases left between them. The CDR3 runs 11 residues.

This chain uses TRBV2 with TRBJ2-7; TRBD2 might be the D (5 bases). The germline V and J ends were trimmed by 3 bases and 2 bases, with 8 bases remaining between them. From germline, CDR1 is SNHLY and CDR2 FYNNEI. The length of the CDR3 is 13 residues. CDR3 in amino acids: CASSEGSPYEQYF. DNA for the CDR3: TGTGCCAGCAGTGAGGGGAGCCCCTACGAGCAGTACTTC.

The rearrangement joins TRBV6-1 to TRBJ2-4; D call uncertain. Germline V lookup: CDR1 MNHNS, CDR2 SASEGT. Deletions cut 10 bases from V and 3 bases from J, with 13 bases between. There are 13 residues in the CDR3. CDR3 residues: CAILSLVKNIQYF. The CDR3 DNA reads TGTGCCATTCTGTCGCTAGTCAAAAACATTCAGTACTTC.

Only one count was recorded for this clone. The V call is TRBV25-1, the J call TRBJ2-1; D ambiguous. Germline values: CDR1 MGHDK, CDR2 SYGVNS. The CDR3 runs 18 residues. Trimming left V 3 bases short and J 0 bases short, with 18 bases between. The CDR3 coding sequence is TGTGCCAGCAGTGAGGCCAGAGGTGGTAAAAGCTCCTACAATGAGCAGTTCTTC. This encodes CASSEARGGKSSYNEQFF.

The chain combines TRBV6-6 with TRBJ2-7, with 8 positions matching TRBD1. The CDR3 has 15 residues. The trim removed 2 bases at V and 3 bases at J, leaving 6 bases unmatched. Germline V lookup: CDR1 MNHNY, CDR2 SVGAGI (reference sequence). CDR3: CASSYGGTGVYEQYF. CDR3 sequence (DNA): TGTGCCAGCAGTTACGGTGGGACAGGCGTCTACGAGCAGTACTTC.

The chain recombines TRBV19 with TRBJ1-5; D is uncertain. Germline assignment: CDR1 LNHDA and CDR2 SQIVND (reference sequence). Trimming left V 1 base short and J 9 bases short, with 7 bases between. This CDR3 contains 12 residues. The CDR3 DNA follows: TGTGCCAGTAGTATAGTAGAGGGGCCCCAGCATTTT. It is translated as CASSIVEGPQHF. The full variable domain, with the rest looked up from reference TRBV19 and TRBJ1-5, is DGGITQSPKYLFRKEGQNVTLSCEQNLNHDAMYWYRQDPGQGLRLIYYSQIVNDFQKGDIAEGYSVSREKKESFPLTVTSAQKNPTAFYLCASSIVEGPQHFGDGTRLSIL.

This sequence joins TRBV19 and TRBJ1-5; D is possibly TRBD1 (5 bases). Germline assignment: CDR1 LNHDA and CDR2 SQIVND (reference sequence). V lost 8 bases to trimming and J lost 2 bases, with 13 bases between them. This CDR3 has 14 residues. DNA of the CDR3: TGTGCCAGTTCCCCCCAACAGGGCAATCAGCCCCAGCATTTT. It encodes CASSPQQGNQPQHF.

The chain joins TRBV2 to TRBJ1-2; TRBD1 aligns across 9 bases. Germline V gives CDR1 SNHLY, CDR2 FYNNEI. V trimming: 7 bases; J trimming: 6 bases; junction bases outside the gene matches: 12. The length of the CDR3 is 15 residues. CDR3 sequence: CASTVGTGKSNGYTF. CDR3 nucleotide sequence: TGTGCCAGCACCGTCGGGACAGGGAAGAGTAATGGCTACACCTTC.

Written as DNA, the CDR3 is TGCGCCAGCAGCTCTAAGACAGGGGACACCGGGGAGCTGTTTTTT. This codes for CASSSKTGDTGELFF. The gene calls are TRBV5-1 and TRBJ2-2; the match to TRBD1 covers 8 bases. Germline trimming cut 3 bases from V and 3 bases from J; bases unmatched to any gene: 4. CDR1 is SGHRS and CDR2 is YFSETQ in the germline V gene. The CDR3 is made up of 15 amino acids. Supplemented by reference TRBV5-1 and TRBJ2-2, the full variable domain reads KAGVTQTPRYLIKTRGQQVTLSCSPISGHRSVSWYQQTPGQGLQFLFEYFSETQRNKGNFPGRFSGRQFSNSRSEMNVSTLELGDSALYLCASSSKTGDTGELFFGEGSRLTVL.

The rearrangement links TRBV6-5 to TRBJ1-2; 9 bases align to TRBD1. J was trimmed by 6 bases and V by 6 bases; bases with no gene match: 5. CDR3 size: 13 residues. Germline V gene data show CDR1 as MNHEY and CDR2 as SVGAGI. As DNA, the CDR3 is TGTGCCAGCAGCCCCGACAGGGGGGATGGCTACACCTTC. It translates to CASSPDRGDGYTF.

V gene TRBV6-1 combines with J gene TRBJ1-4; D ambiguous. The germline V gene has CDR1 MNHNS and CDR2 SASEGT. V gave up 6 bases and J gave up 0 bases, with 11 bases separating them. The CDR3 totals 15 residues. The DNA of the CDR3 is TGTGCCAGCAGAAGTCGGTTCGCAACTAATGAAAAACTGTTTTTT. Protein: CASRSRFATNEKLFF.

This rearrangement joins TRBV6-1 to TRBJ2-5; 7 nucleotides align to TRBD2. This CDR3 has 11 residues. Germline V CDR1 and CDR2: MNHNS, SASEGT. V lost 11 bases, J lost 2 bases, and 2 bases stayed unmatched. CDR3 coding DNA: TGTGCCGGGGGGGTACAAGAGACCCAGTACTTC. As protein: CAGGVQETQYF.

The chain links TRBV19 to TRBJ1-5; no clear D. Per germline, CDR1 LNHDA and CDR2 SQIVND (reference sequence). The CDR3 covers 12 residues. V was pared by 4 bases and J by 9 bases, with 10 bases between. The CDR3 loop is CASSKTPSPQHF. The CDR3 DNA is TGTGCCAGTAGTAAAACACCATCGCCCCAGCATTTT.